These 12 T cell receptor beta chains originate from one sample sequenced in a study of breast tumors, draining lymph nodes, adjacent tissues. Axillary draining lymph nodes of breast cancer patients supplied the node samples. TCRdb re-called the multiplex PCR reads with MiXCR, one entry per CDR3 protein. This sample has tens of thousands of distinct CDR3 sequences; approximately 28% occur once, and the top ten carry 7.5% to 10%. The sample was axillary lymph node tissue. Source of these receptors: a female donor with breast cancer. Some clones in this sample may be carry-over from other donors' samples.

This clonotype occurred many times. The chain joins TRBV7-2 to TRBJ2-1, with D possibly being TRBD1 (6 bases). Trimming cost V 5 bases and J 10 bases, with 9 bases left between them. The germline CDR1 and CDR2 sequences are SGHTA and FQGNSA. The CDR3 length is 11 residues. This CDR3 is CASSNQGEQFF. The CDR3 nucleotides are TGTGCCAGCAGCAACCAGGGGGAGCAGTTCTTC.

This clonotype was seen many times. The chain recombines TRBV6-2 or TRBV6-3 with TRBJ1-5, with TRBD1 identical over 8 bases. Trimming cost V 2 bases and J 7 bases; bases outside gene matches: 7. The CDR3 has 15 amino acids. In germline, CDR1 is MNHEY, CDR2 SVGEGT. In DNA, the CDR3 is TGTGCCAGCAGTTACGGACAGGGCCCCTACCAGCCCCAGCATTTT. Protein sequence: CASSYGQGPYQPQHF.

This chain uses TRBV5-6 with TRBJ1-1; D unresolved. This CDR3 is 14 amino acids long. V was shortened by 4 bases and J by 2 bases, with 12 bases between the two germline ends. Germline CDR1 SGHDT, CDR2 YYEEEE. The CDR3 reads CASSPTLDNTEAFF. The CDR3 region has the DNA TGTGCCAGCAGCCCCACGCTGGACAACACTGAAGCTTTCTTT.

This clonotype was seen ten or more times. This chain joins TRBV4-3 and TRBJ1-4, with D tentatively TRBD1 (5 bases). V lost 4 bases, J lost 3 bases, and 12 bases lay in between. Looked up from germline, CDR1 is LGHNA and CDR2 is YSLEER. There are 15 residues in the CDR3. This CDR3 is CASSREGPPNEKLFF. As DNA, the CDR3 is TGCGCCAGCAGCCGAGAGGGGCCCCCTAATGAAAAACTGTTTTTT.

This clonotype was observed at least ten times. The rearrangement joins TRBV19 to TRBJ2-7; TRBD2 agrees at 10 bases. The CDR3 is 13 amino acids. The germline CDR1 and CDR2 sequences are LNHDA and SQIVND (reference sequence). After removal of 7 bases from V and 6 bases from J, the junction contained 6 bases not matched to a gene. This chain's CDR3 is CASKAGGPAEQYF. CDR3 DNA: TGTGCCAGTAAAGCGGGAGGGCCAGCCGAGCAGTACTTC.

There are many counts of this clonotype. This may be a read error: a much more frequent sequence differs by one nucleotide. The chain combines TRBV5-6 with TRBJ2-7; D not certain. There are 16 residues in the CDR3. V gave up 1 base and J gave up 0 bases, with 14 bases separating them. The germline V gene encodes CDR1 SGHDT and CDR2 YYEEEE. DNA for the CDR3: TGTGCCAGCAGCTTGTTGCCTACCGGGTTCTCCTACGAGCAGTACTTC. It yields the protein CASSLLPTGFSYEQYF.

This clonotype was recorded once. The J gene is TRBJ2-3, the V gene TRBV5-1; the match to TRBD1 covers 8 bases. Germline V CDR1 and CDR2: SGHRS, YFSETQ. The junction had 11 bases not matched to a gene; V was cut back by 2 bases and J by 3 bases. The CDR3 length is 17 residues. The CDR3 DNA is TGCGCCAGCAGCTTCGGACAGGGACCCGGTTATACAGATACGCAGTATTTT. It codes for CASSFGQGPGYTDTQYF.

In regard to this clonotype: Being one base from a much bigger clone, this may be a read error. V and J are TRBV30 and TRBJ2-3, with 10 nucleotides matching TRBD2. The CDR3 has 18 amino acids. CDR1 and CDR2 (germline): GTSNPN, SVGIG (reference sequence). With V trimmed by 5 bases and J by 0 bases, 14 bases remained unmatched. CDR3 sequence reads: CAWGSFVETSGSTDTQYF. CDR3 DNA sequence: TGTGCCTGGGGGAGCTTCGTGGAGACTAGCGGGAGCACAGATACGCAGTATTTT.

The chain links TRBV19 to TRBJ1-1, with D possibly being TRBD1 (5 bases). Per the germline V gene, CDR1 is LNHDA and CDR2 is SQIVND (reference sequence). Between the trimmed V and J ends, which lost 3 bases and 5 bases, there was a span of 10 bases. The CDR3 totals 13 residues. CDR3 amino acids: CASSMGPGTEAFF. CDR3 DNA: TGTGCCAGTAGTATGGGGCCGGGAACTGAAGCTTTCTTT.

This clonotype was counted ten times or more. A clone one base away is much larger, so this may be a read error. J is TRBJ1-2 and V is TRBV20-1; 8 bases fit TRBD1. Germline V gene data show CDR1 as DFQATT and CDR2 as SNEGSKA (reference sequence). The V gene end was trimmed by 2 bases and the J gene end by 8 bases; junction bases not matched to a gene: 16. The CDR3 loop spans 16 amino acids. The CDR3, as DNA: TGCAGTGCTAGACCCCCTCCGGGACAGGCAGTGGTCGGCTACACCTTC. It translates to CSARPPPGQAVVGYTF.

The table lists this clonotype with many counts. This chain joins TRBV20-1 and TRBJ2-3, with D perhaps matching TRBD1 (5 bases). The germline V gene encodes CDR1 DFQATT and CDR2 SNEGSKA (reference sequence). The CDR3 covers 14 residues. V was clipped by 3 bases and J by 0 bases, with 10 bases between them. CDR3 DNA: TGCAGTGCTAGTGGGGCAACTAGCACAGATACGCAGTATTTT. As protein: CSASGATSTDTQYF.

This clonotype was seen many times. The J gene is TRBJ2-7, the V gene TRBV19; 11 bases match TRBD1. V gave up 9 bases and J gave up 6 bases; unmatched junction bases: 13. The CDR3 loop spans 15 amino acids. CDR1 is LNHDA and CDR2 is SQIVND in the germline V gene (reference sequence). CDR3 DNA: TGTGCCAGCCTTGACCGGGACAGGGGGATCGGCGAGCAGTACTTC. Its translation is CASLDRDRGIGEQYF.